Following are 14 T cell receptor beta chains from one sample sequenced in a study of cytomegalovirus exposure and HLA in healthy donors. Primers included in the PCR were 60 Vbeta and 13 Jbeta primers. This table comes from immunoSEQ multiplex PCR, and its TCRdb copy is limited to in-frame clones, with some not included. Of over 50,000 clones in the sample, 70% to 75% were seen once. Sequencing was carried out using PBMCs. Receptors were obtained from a middle-aged man in good health and CMV-seropositive.

Notes on this clone: The junction does not match germline at one end; this may be a read error. The J gene is TRBJ1-6, the V gene TRBV6-1; D remains unclear. This CDR3 is 14 amino acids long. Germline V gene data show CDR1 as MNHNS and CDR2 as SASEGT. In DNA form, the CDR3 reads TGTGCCAGCACTTGGGAGACATATACTTCACCCCTCCACTTT. Amino acids: CASTWETYTSPLHF.

This rearrangement joins TRBV14 to TRBJ1-6; D remains ambiguous. CDR1 is SGHDN, CDR2 FVKESK, per germline. The CDR3 has 13 amino acids. Trimming pared 5 bases from V and 7 bases from J, leaving 9 bases between. CDR3: CASSAVLNSPLHF. CDR3 bases: TGTGCCAGCAGCGCGGTACTGAATTCACCCCTCCACTTT.

V and J are TRBV29-1 and TRBJ2-5; TRBD1 matches 7 bases. Germline CDR1 is SQVTM and CDR2 is ANQGSEA. V lost 2 bases to trimming and J lost 5 bases; unmatched junction nucleotides: 8. This CDR3 contains 14 residues. The CDR3 spells CSVEWAGGWETQYF. As DNA, the CDR3 is TGCAGCGTTGAATGGGCAGGGGGTTGGGAGACCCAGTACTTC. The complete variable domain, with remaining parts taken from reference TRBV29-1 and TRBJ2-5, reads SAVISQKPSRDICQRGTSLTIQCQVDSQVTMMFWYRQQPGQSLTLIATANQGSEATYESGFVIDKFPISRPNLTFSTLTVSNMSPEDSSIYLCSVEWAGGWETQYFGPGTRLLVL.

The genes are TRBV9 and TRBJ1-1, with 10 bases identical to TRBD1. Germline V lookup: CDR1 SGDLS, CDR2 YYNGEE. The CDR3 runs 14 residues. The V and J ends lost 4 bases and 5 bases, in that order; junction bases with no gene match: 5. CDR3 sequence (DNA): TGTGCCAGCAGCTTCGGACAGGGGGGGACTGAAGCTTTCTTT. It yields the protein CASSFGQGGTEAFF.

This rearrangement joins TRBV4-1 to TRBJ2-5, with 9 positions matching TRBD2. V dropped 1 base and J dropped 1; count of bases not matched to a gene: 1. Looked up from germline, CDR1 is MGHRA and CDR2 is YSYEKL. This CDR3 has 15 residues. The CDR3 DNA reads TGCGCCAGCAGCCAAGGAGCGGGGGGCCAAGAGACCCAGTACTTC. It codes for CASSQGAGGQETQYF.

The V gene is TRBV11-1, the J gene TRBJ2-2; D ambiguous. Per the germline V gene, CDR1 is SGHAT and CDR2 is FQDESV (reference sequence). Trimming shortened V by 5 bases and J by 4 bases, and 5 bases separated the two germline ends. CDR3 size: 12 residues. Here the CDR3 reads CASSRGTGELFF. In DNA, the CDR3 is TGTGCCAGCAGCCGAGGCACCGGGGAGCTGTTTTTT.

About this clone itself: A junction boundary mismatches the germline segment, possibly from a read error. The chain has TRBV7-7 and TRBJ1-1, with 7 bases identical to TRBD1. CDR1 and CDR2 from the germline V gene are SSHAT and FNYEAQ (reference sequence). There are 15 residues in the CDR3. The CDR3 reads CASSLRTGPDTEAFF. For the CDR3, the DNA is TGTGCTAGCAGCCTGAGGACAGGACCTGACACTGAAGCTTTCTTT.

In its sample, this clone was seen a few times. This chain uses TRBV5-6 with TRBJ1-5; tentative D call: TRBD1 (5 bases). CDR3 length: 15 amino acids. Trimming cost V 3 bases and J 0 bases, with 10 bases left between them. Germline V gene lookup returns CDR1 SGHDT and CDR2 YYEEEE. Written as DNA, the CDR3 is TGTGCCAGCAGCTCACAGGAATATAGCAATCAGCCCCAGCATTTT. This gives the protein CASSSQEYSNQPQHF.

The CDR3, as DNA: TGTGCCAGCACCATGGACAGCATCTACAATGAGCAGTTCTTC. Protein product: CASTMDSIYNEQFF. The V call is TRBV5-4, the J call TRBJ2-1; TRBD1 is a possible D gene (6 bases). The CDR3 consists of 14 residues. Trimming cost V 6 bases and J 3 bases, with 13 bases left between them. Per the germline V gene, CDR1 is SGHNT and CDR2 is YYREEE (reference sequence).

The chain employs TRBV4-2 and TRBJ1-1, with 8 nucleotides matching TRBD1. The CDR3 is 15 amino acids. V was clipped by 3 bases and J by 8 bases; unmatched bases: 11. Per the germline V gene, CDR1 is LGHNA and CDR2 is YNFKEQ. DNA for the CDR3: TGTGCCAGCAGCCATCCGGGACAGGCGTCCTTCGAAGCTTTCTTT. It specifies CASSHPGQASFEAFF.

The chain couples TRBV7-9 to TRBJ1-3; TRBD1 aligns across 7 bases. The V gene end was trimmed by 7 bases and the J gene end by 1 base; junction bases not matched to a gene: 7. From germline, CDR1 is SEHNR and CDR2 FQNEAQ (reference sequence). The CDR3 extends over 15 amino acids. CDR3: CASTDRDDSGNTIYF. The CDR3 nucleotides are TGTGCCAGCACCGACAGGGATGATTCTGGAAACACCATATATTTT.

A few counts support this clone. The chain joins TRBV29-1 to TRBJ1-3; D not resolved. The V end was cut by 7 bases, the J end by 1 base, with 5 bases between. Per the germline V gene, CDR1 is SQVTM and CDR2 is ANQGSEA. CDR3 length: 11 residues. CDR3 region: CSAISGNTIYF. CDR3 in DNA: TGCAGCGCCATTTCTGGAAACACCATATATTTT.

The rearrangement joins TRBV14 to TRBJ1-4; D unresolved. V was cut by 2 bases and J by 3 bases, with 7 bases left in between. The V gene's germline CDR1 is SGHDN and CDR2 FVKESK. This CDR3 has 14 amino acids. CDR3 amino acids: CASSQSYSNEKLFF. CDR3 coding DNA: TGTGCCAGCAGCCAATCGTACTCTAATGAAAAACTGTTTTTT. Based on the CDR3 plus reference TRBV14 and TRBJ1-4, the full variable domain is EAGVTQFPSHSVIEKGQTVTLRCDPISGHDNLYWYRRVMGKEIKFLLHFVKESKQDESGMPNNRFLAERTGGTYSTLKVQPAELEDSGVYFCASSQSYSNEKLFFGSGTQLSVL.

The J gene is TRBJ1-1, the V gene TRBV5-1; TRBD1 agrees at 7 bases. The V gene end was trimmed by 0 bases and the J gene end by 1 base; junction bases not matched to a gene: 0. The CDR3 has 14 residues. Looked up from germline, CDR1 is SGHRS and CDR2 is YFSETQ. CDR3 sequence (DNA): TGCGCCAGCAGCTTGGGGGACAGGAACACTGAAGCTTTCTTT. It yields the protein CASSLGDRNTEAFF.